This T cell receptor beta chain was obtained from a study of cytomegalovirus exposure and HLA in healthy donors (TCRdb year 2017). About the full investigation: An earlier analysis of 587 of the donors reported roughly 300 Gb of sequence data and 117 million unique TCR beta sequences obtained from approximately 180 million T cells. An early release that covered about 600 HLA-typed donors contained about 300 gigabases of sequencing data and 85 million to 100 million unique TCR sequences. The genetic ancestry cluster associated with self-reported Caucasian donors included roughly four fifths of the 350 to 500 genotyped donors. The aim of the study was to test whether cataloging public T cell receptors could identify signatures of past pathogen exposure. Using immunosequencing, the study profiled T cell repertoires from 666 subjects and related those repertoires to cytomegalovirus serostatus. Along with the approximately 620-subject first cohort, a separate validation cohort of over a hundred different subjects was used. To predict cytomegalovirus infection status, the study combined high-throughput TCR immunosequencing, statistical association of individual TCRs with disease status, and machine learning. A later analysis re-examined previously published TCR beta repertoires from more than 550 donors and added high-resolution HLA genotyping to investigate patterns of TCR occurrence. Rather than using new phenotypic data, the later analysis identified candidate immune exposures from TCR beta sequences and from how often those sequences occurred across donors. To decide whether each TCR beta V gene segment behaved as functional or pseudogenic, an earlier analysis of fewer than 750 of the donors relied on high-throughput TCR beta sequencing. Donor age, sex, ethnicity and CMV serostatus were compiled alongside the repertoire data. A later genetic analysis took genome-wide SNP genotypes for about 55% of the 666 donors and used that subset as a discovery cohort. All discovery cohort repertoires had been generated using a single sequencing platform. HLA typing covered class I and class II loci at four-digit resolution. The number of typed donors differed by locus: about 629-640 for A, B, C, DRB1 and DQB1; some 540 for DQA1; over 600 for DPA1; and about 450 for DPB1. Five DR-DQ haplotypes were treated as single units for association and clustering because of strong linkage in the cohort. On average, 235,054 unique TCR beta nucleotide sequences were sequenced per donor among fewer than 500 genotyped donors of the cohort, with about 17% of those sequences being non-productive.

In total, just over 650 healthy bone marrow donors made up the cohort. At the time of sampling, every cohort member was nominally healthy, though immune exposures that went unrecorded were likely present. The donor was CMV seronegative and was included in the group of a few hundred seronegative cohort members. Every donor gave a peripheral blood sample, and the peripheral blood mononuclear cells from that sample were used for TCR beta sequencing. The Qiagen DNeasy Blood Extraction Kit was used to extract genomic DNA from the blood cell samples. Reading the germline V gene (reference sequence) gives CDR1 MNHEY and CDR2 SMNVEV. The V end loses 5 bases and the J end loses 5 bases, and a stretch of 15 bases separates them. The CDR3 goes from the cysteine to the phenylalanine over 14 residues. Kept here is only the CDR3 DNA, which spans 42 bases and is read in frame from base 1. Receptors were amplified or captured by the immunoSEQ multiplex PCR assay. The multiplex PCR relied on a mix of 60 forward primers for TCR Vbeta segments and 13 reverse primers for TCR Jbeta segments. Amplification of the CDR3 region of rearranged TCR beta genes was performed with a multiplex PCR assay on genomic DNA. Amplified TCR beta libraries were sequenced as 87-base-pair reads on the Illumina HiSeq System. In the source study's methods: Across the 670 or so repertoires, a later analysis counted tens of millions of unique TCR beta chains, 9 million to 14 million of which were shared by at least two donors. A nearest-neighbor algorithm error-corrected the raw reads and collapsed the reads into unique sequences, merging closely related sequences to remove PCR and sequencing errors. CDR3 sequences were aligned to IMGT reference sequences to assign V, D and J gene segments. For a sequence to be retained, a match of at least six nucleotides was required to both a V gene segment and a J gene segment. Rearrangements were called productive when the CDR3 lacked stop codons and stayed in frame with V and J; all others were non-productive. Following IMGT convention, CDR3 was defined as the stretch from the second conserved V-encoded cysteine up to the conserved J-encoded phenylalanine. The earlier analysis of 587 of the donors excluded sequences that lacked an unambiguous match to a single V gene segment. In an earlier analysis of around 590 of the donors, a V segment was called functional when productive rearrangements were above 56.7%, and segregating when the standard deviation between donors exceeded 5%. A statistical classification framework was developed to diagnose cytomegalovirus status using the catalog of TCR beta chain sequences. A later analysis assigned V and J genes by comparing TCR nucleotide sequences with IMGT/GENE-DB human TR gene sequences. A later analysis assigned CDR3 sequences and most-parsimonious VDJ recombination scenarios with the TCRdist pipeline. A later analysis defined each TCR beta chain by its CDR3 amino acid sequence plus V-gene family, and excluded reads lacking a unique V-gene family. A later analysis removed roughly 590 highly shared, low-generation-probability nucleotide sequences to deal with suspected cross-contamination and a sequencing artifact. In a later analysis, a clonal expansion index for each public chain was calculated from normalized within-repertoire ranks of inferred template counts. Generation probabilities in a later analysis came from a VDJ recombination model fitted to out-of-frame rearrangements, and those results were checked against IGoR. In a later analysis, TCR-TCR, TCR-HLA and TCR-CMV co-occurrence was scored with hypergeometric tests, and a repertoire-size bias correction was applied to TCR pairs. In a later analysis, false discovery rates were estimated by permuting HLA or CMV assignments 20 times. In a later analysis, co-occurring TCRs were grouped with DBSCAN, and TCRdist sequence similarity was added when clustering was performed within HLA-allele-positive subsets. For co-occurrence clustering, repertoires with fewer than 30,000 or more than 120,000 public chains were excluded, along with five repertoires with anomalous nucleotide sharing. What TCRdb holds here is the immuneACCESS table cut down to in-frame rearrangements. Part of the clones is not present; checked against another copy, under half of the missing clones reflect an unresolved V gene, and the others are unexplained. The V and J calls and the clone size are those of that table, but D and trimming were determined from the DNA. In all, the sample holds fewer than 60,000 clones, and approximately 82% of those were seen once. About 3.1% of the sample rests with the top ten.

Broader findings and caveats from the paper: In vitro tests confirmed that three of the cytomegalovirus-associated TCR beta chains recognize cytomegalovirus antigens. In a later analysis, most CMV-associated TCR beta chains were found to appear HLA-restricted, with HLA associations seemingly driven largely by CMV exposure. Linkage disequilibrium might explain the correlated functional status among segregating V segments, but an unknown experimental factor could not be excluded. A cluster of highly shared sequence variants was judged likely to represent a technical artifact of the sequencing pipeline. According to the authors, the approach could potentially be generalized to other disease states and immunological phenotypes. Compared with the approximately 720-donor mean, donors in an Asian-associated ancestry cluster had fewer N-insertions in productive TCRs, according to a later genetic analysis. Sequencing depth was assumed to be roughly uniform across donors in the presence/absence analyses, though that assumption may not hold. In an earlier analysis of 587 of the donors, most TCR beta V segments appeared in productive rearrangements about 90% or about 30% of the time, broadly matching IMGT annotations. A further reported finding was that TCR beta sequences accurately predicted the HLA-A and HLA-B alleles for most subjects in the first cohort. The classifier was reported to diagnose cytomegalovirus status with high specificity and sensitivity in both the original cohort and the validation cohort. Approximately 16 rarely observed V segments, including chromosome 9 orphons, were excluded from the earlier analysis of about 610 of the donors because counts were too low. Across donors, most TCR sequences were observed very rarely, whereas some public TCRs were present in many individuals. An association between a missense DCLRE1C variant and V-gene and J-gene trimming of TCR beta chains was found in a later genetic analysis and replicated in an independent cohort. The study gave a list of about 150 TCR beta chains associated with cytomegalovirus. Only TCR beta chains were sequenced in this cohort, and the absence of alpha or paired-chain data limited detectable features. Specific HLA alleles were associated with 16,951 TCR beta sequences at a false discovery rate of 0.05 in a later analysis. Some IMGT-functional V segments, including TRBV6-2 and TRBV6-3, could not be distinguished by the 87-base-pair reads and were therefore excluded. Because HLA typing was unavailable for some donors at each locus, only the typed subset was used in association tests. The only immune exposure information available for the cohort was CMV serostatus. According to a later analysis, parvovirus B19, influenza, CMV and Epstein-Barr virus appeared linked to several top co-occurrence clusters. When HLA alleles, especially DR and DQ, strongly co-occurred, TCR associations were difficult to assign to individual alleles. According to a later analysis, TCR association rates differed among HLA loci, with DRB1 alleles showing the most associated TCRs and HLA-C alleles showing the fewest. Compared with equally common non-associated chains, HLA-associated TCR beta chains in a later analysis were more clonally expanded and had lower generation probabilities.

Worth noting for this clone: What this receptor recognizes is not known. Qualities for individual bases were not recorded, and no much larger clone is one base off.

The V and J segments used are TRBV27 and TRBJ1-1; the D gene is perhaps TRBD1, on 5 matching bases. This TCR derives from a man aged 45-60 years in good health and CMV-seronegative. Sequencing used PBMCs. CDR3 region: CASSLQGGGTEAFF. The DNA is as follows: TGTGCCAGCAGTCTTCAGGGTGGAGGGACTGAAGCTTTCTTT.